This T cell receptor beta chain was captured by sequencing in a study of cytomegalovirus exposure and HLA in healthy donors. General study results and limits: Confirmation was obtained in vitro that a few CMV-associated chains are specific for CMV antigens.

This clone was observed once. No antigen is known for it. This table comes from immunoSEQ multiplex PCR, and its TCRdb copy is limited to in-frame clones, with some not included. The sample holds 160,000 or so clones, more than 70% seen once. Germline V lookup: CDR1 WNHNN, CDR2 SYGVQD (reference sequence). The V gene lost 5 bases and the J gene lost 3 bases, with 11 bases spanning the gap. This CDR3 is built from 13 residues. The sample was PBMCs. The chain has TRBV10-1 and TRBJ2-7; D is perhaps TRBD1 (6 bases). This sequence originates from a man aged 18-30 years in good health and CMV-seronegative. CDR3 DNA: TGCGCCAGCAGTACGACAGGATGCTACGAGCAGTACGTC. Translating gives CASSTTGCYEQYV.